One sample yielded the 27 T cell receptor beta chains listed below, sequenced in a study of control samples from healthy donors and cancer patients. The method was immunoSEQ multiplex PCR; TCRdb's version includes in-frame clones alone and lacks a portion of them. Here the sample spans roughly 400,000 clones, 90% being singletons. The specimen sequenced was PBMCs. Receptors originate from a man in his forties or fifties with head and neck cancer.

This chain links TRBV6-5 with TRBJ1-1; the match to TRBD1 covers 8 bases. The V gene end was trimmed by 0 bases and the J gene end by 1 base; junction bases not matched to a gene: 4. Germline CDR1 is MNHEY and CDR2 is SVGAGI. The CDR3 covers 16 residues. The CDR3: CASSYSEQGGNTEAFF. In nucleotides, the CDR3 is TGTGCCAGCAGTTACTCGGAACAGGGGGGGAACACTGAAGCTTTCTTT.

This sequence joins TRBV2 and TRBJ1-3; 7 bases match TRBD1. CDR3 length: 18 amino acids. Germline lookup yields CDR1 SNHLY and CDR2 FYNNEI. V was pared by 6 bases and J by 4 bases, with 18 bases of the junction left unmatched. The CDR3 bases are TGTGCCAGCAGCTACCGGCAAATGACAGGGCCATTAGGAAACACCATATATTTT. Translated, it gives CASSYRQMTGPLGNTIYF.

The chain links TRBV4-2 to TRBJ1-3; 7 bases are a match to TRBD1. With V trimmed by 0 bases and J by 4 bases, 9 bases remained unmatched. The CDR3 spans 17 residues. CDR1 LGHNA and CDR2 YNFKEQ come from the germline V gene. CDR3 in amino acids: CASSQEGTVRSGNTIYF. As DNA, the CDR3 is TGTGCCAGCAGCCAAGAGGGGACAGTCAGATCAGGAAACACCATATATTTT.

The chain has TRBV6-5 and TRBJ1-1; D possibly corresponds to TRBD1 (5 bases). This CDR3 spans 14 amino acids. Trimming took off 6 bases at V and 4 bases at J, with 15 bases between the two ends. CDR1 and CDR2 from the germline V gene are MNHEY and SVGAGI. CDR3 bases: TGTGCCAGCAGGAGGCAGGGCCAGGGCACTGAAGCTTTCTTT. It specifies CASRRQGQGTEAFF.

V and J are TRBV30 and TRBJ1-1; a possible D gene is TRBD1 (5 bases). The germline V gene has CDR1 GTSNPN and CDR2 SVGIG (reference sequence). This CDR3 has 15 amino acids. Trimming took 0 bases from V and 1 from J, leaving 12 bases between them. The CDR3 DNA reads TGTGCCTGGAGTGTACCGGGGGTAAGGAACACTGAAGCTTTCTTT. It encodes CAWSVPGVRNTEAFF.

This clone appeared once. The J gene is TRBJ2-1, the V gene TRBV14; D is possibly TRBD1 (5 bases). Germline V lookup: CDR1 SGHDN, CDR2 FVKESK. The CDR3 covers 12 residues. Trimming took 2 bases from V and 6 from J, leaving 5 bases between them. DNA of the CDR3: TGTGCCAGCAGCCAACAGGGCAATGAGCAGTTCTTC. Its protein product is CASSQQGNEQFF.

The chain combines TRBV28 with TRBJ2-2; 8 nucleotides match TRBD1. The CDR3 spans 14 residues. Germline V lookup: CDR1 MDHEN, CDR2 SYDVKM. Losses at the gene ends were 8 bases for V and 1 base for J; bases not matched to a gene: 3. The CDR3 sequence is CASRTGLNTGELFF. The CDR3 DNA is TGTGCCAGCCGGACAGGGCTGAACACCGGGGAGCTGTTTTTT.

This chain connects TRBV18 to TRBJ1-5; TRBD1 matches 10 bases. Germline V gene data show CDR1 as KGHSH and CDR2 as LQKENI. V was pared by 3 bases and J by 0 bases, with 11 bases of the junction left unmatched. The CDR3 has 19 residues. The chain's CDR3 is CASSPGGQGIMRSNQPQHF. CDR3 DNA: TGTGCCAGCTCACCGGGGGGACAGGGGATAATGCGTAGCAATCAGCCCCAGCATTTT. Full variable domain (rest looked up from reference TRBV18 and TRBJ1-5): NAGVMQNPRHLVRRRGQEARLRCSPMKGHSHVYWYRQLPEEGLKFMVYLQKENIIDESGMPKERFSAEFPKEGPSILRIQQVVRGDSAAYFCASSPGGQGIMRSNQPQHFGDGTRLSIL.

This chain uses TRBV19 with TRBJ2-3; TRBD2 matches 7 bases. The ends lost 5 bases at V and 0 bases at J; junction bases unmatched: 5. The CDR3 covers 15 residues. Germline assignment: CDR1 LNHDA and CDR2 SQIVND (reference sequence). The CDR3 protein is CASSFASGSTDTQYF. Written as DNA, the CDR3 is TGTGCCAGTAGTTTCGCTAGCGGTAGCACAGATACGCAGTATTTT.

The rearrangement uses TRBV5-6 and TRBJ1-2; TRBD1 might be the D (6 bases). V dropped 4 bases and J dropped 2 bases, with 12 bases sitting between them. Germline V gene lookup returns CDR1 SGHDT and CDR2 YYEEEE. The CDR3 length is 14 residues. The CDR3 DNA follows: TGTGCCAGCAGCGGGCTGGGGGGCAACTATGGCTACACCTTC. It is translated as CASSGLGGNYGYTF.

Worth noting for this clone: Other DNA sequences within the sample encode an identical CDR3. The chain carries TRBV5-1 and TRBJ2-3; D is uncertain. The V and J ends lost 2 bases and 4 bases respectively, with 2 bases between them. This CDR3 spans 11 amino acids. Germline V CDR1 and CDR2: SGHRS, YFSETQ. The CDR3 sequence: CASSLADTQYF. As DNA, the CDR3 is TGCGCCAGCAGCTTAGCAGATACGCAGTATTTT.

J is TRBJ2-6 and V is TRBV10-3; 10 bases line up with TRBD1. This CDR3 has 18 residues. Per germline, CDR1 ENHRY and CDR2 SYGVKD. The ends lost 5 bases at V and 0 bases at J; junction bases unmatched: 7. The CDR3 spells CAISFAGTGDSGANVLTF. The CDR3 coding sequence is TGTGCCATCAGTTTCGCGGGGACAGGGGACTCTGGGGCCAACGTCCTGACTTTC.

The table lists this clone with a count of one. This chain links TRBV9 with TRBJ2-7; D unclear. The CDR3 is made up of 13 amino acids. V was shortened by 4 bases and J by 2 bases, with 10 bases between the two germline ends. CDR1 SGDLS and CDR2 YYNGEE come from the germline V gene. CDR3 in amino acids: CASSPAGAYEQYF. The CDR3 DNA is TGTGCCAGCAGCCCTGCCGGAGCCTACGAGCAGTACTTC.

The rearrangement links TRBV3-1 (or the pseudogene TRBV3-2) to TRBJ1-1; D gene uncertain. CDR3 length: 15 residues. Germline V CDR1 and CDR2: LGHDT, YNNKEL (reference sequence). Trimming cost V 0 bases and J 1 base, with 9 bases left between them. CDR3 sequence: CASSQDPGRNTEAFF. In nucleotides, the CDR3 is TGTGCCAGCAGCCAAGACCCAGGACGGAACACTGAAGCTTTCTTT.

The CDR3, as DNA: TGCGCCAGCAGCTTGTCCAGACAGGGGAACGAGCAGTACTTC. Its translation is CASSLSRQGNEQYF. The chain links TRBV5-1 to TRBJ2-7; 8 bases are a match to TRBD1. The CDR3 runs 14 residues. The V gene end was trimmed by 1 base and the J gene end by 5 bases; junction bases not matched to a gene: 5. Germline V gives CDR1 SGHRS, CDR2 YFSETQ.

CDR3 residues: CASSPSNTGTVYEQYF. Written as DNA, the CDR3 is TGTGCCAGCTCACCATCAAACACCGGGACAGTGTACGAGCAGTACTTC. This chain uses TRBV18 with TRBJ2-7, with TRBD1 identical over 7 bases. V dropped 2 bases and J dropped 4; count of bases not matched to a gene: 11. Germline V CDR1 and CDR2: KGHSH, LQKENI. The CDR3 has 16 residues.

This sequence joins TRBV7-2 and TRBJ1-1, with TRBD1 matching over 7 bases. The CDR3 consists of 14 residues. Losses at the gene ends were 5 bases for V and 11 bases for J; bases not matched to a gene: 14. The V gene's germline CDR1 is SGHTA and CDR2 FQGNSA. Written as DNA, the CDR3 is TGTGCCAGCAGCGGGGGGACAGTGAACACTAGGGCTTTCTTT. Translated, it gives CASSGGTVNTRAFF.

The rearrangement uses TRBV2 and TRBJ2-3; D unclear. The CDR3 has 13 residues. V was pared by 6 bases and J by 8 bases, with 15 bases between. Germline loops: CDR1 SNHLY, CDR2 FYNNEI. Written as DNA, the CDR3 is TGTGCCAGCAGACCCGAGGCCTCAGGTACGCAGTATTTT. Amino acid sequence: CASRPEASGTQYF. The complete variable domain, with remaining parts taken from reference TRBV2 and TRBJ2-3, reads EPEVTQTPSHQVTQMGQEVILRCVPISNHLYFYWYRQILGQKVEFLVSFYNNEISEKSEIFDDQFSVERPDGSNFTLKIRSTKLEDSAMYFCASRPEASGTQYFGPGTRLTVL.

This chain joins TRBV7-2 and TRBJ2-2; a possible D gene is TRBD2 (5 bases). Trimming left V 0 bases short and J 4 bases short, with 9 bases between. The CDR3 totals 15 residues. CDR1 is SGHTA and CDR2 is FQGNSA in the germline V gene. The CDR3 loop is CASSLALARTGELFF. The CDR3 nucleotides are TGTGCCAGCAGCTTAGCCCTAGCTCGCACCGGGGAGCTGTTTTTT.

V is TRBV19 and J is TRBJ2-3, with 8 bases that match TRBD2. The CDR3 loop spans 14 amino acids. With V trimmed by 9 bases and J by 5 bases, 10 bases remained unmatched. The germline CDR1 and CDR2 sequences are LNHDA and SQIVND (reference sequence). The CDR3 spells CASESGRAGDTQYF. The CDR3 DNA is TGTGCCAGCGAGAGCGGGAGAGCGGGAGATACGCAGTATTTT.

This chain links TRBV7-2 with TRBJ1-5; D unclear. This CDR3 is built from 16 residues. From germline, CDR1 is SGHTA and CDR2 FQGNSA. Between the trimmed V and J ends, which lost 1 base and 1 base, there was a span of 11 bases. CDR3 amino acids: CASSLVGSYSNQPQHF. The CDR3 DNA reads as TGTGCCAGCAGCTTAGTTGGGTCTTACAGCAATCAGCCCCAGCATTTT.

The rearrangement joins TRBV6-2 or TRBV6-3 to TRBJ1-5; perhaps TRBD1 as D (6 bases). Trimming removed 0 bases at V and 4 bases at J, with 13 bases between. Germline V gene data show CDR1 as MNHEY and CDR2 as SVGEGT. CDR3 length equals 16 residues. The CDR3 protein is CASSYSTGARNQPQHF. For the CDR3, the DNA is TGTGCCAGCAGTTACTCGACGGGGGCTAGGAATCAGCCCCAGCATTTT.

This chain connects TRBV7-2 to TRBJ2-1; 9 nucleotides match TRBD2. Germline assignment: CDR1 SGHTA and CDR2 FQGNSA. This CDR3 is 17 amino acids long. V dropped 1 base and J dropped 4; count of bases not matched to a gene: 8. The CDR3 nucleotides are TGTGCCAGCAGCTTAGTGGCGGGGGGGCCGTCGTACAATGAGCAGTTCTTC. Protein product: CASSLVAGGPSYNEQFF.

The rearrangement links TRBV5-5 to TRBJ2-1; 7 bases map to TRBD1. CDR1 SGHKS and CDR2 YYEKEE come from the germline V gene (reference sequence). There are 14 residues in the CDR3. With 2 bases clipped from V and 6 bases from J, the junction kept 5 bases outside the gene matches. This CDR3 is CASSLMTGFNEQFF. Written as DNA, the CDR3 is TGTGCCAGCAGCTTAATGACAGGGTTCAATGAGCAGTTCTTC.

The genes are TRBV24-1 and TRBJ2-3, with TRBD2 as a possible D gene (6 bases). The V end lost 5 bases, the J end lost 0 bases, and 8 bases lay between the germline ends. There are 14 residues in the CDR3. Looked up from germline, CDR1 is KGHDR and CDR2 is SFDVKD. CDR3 sequence: CATSGGTSTDTQYF. The CDR3 DNA reads as TGTGCCACCAGTGGCGGGACTAGCACAGATACGCAGTATTTT.

A word on this clone: Germline and junction disagree at one end, which may indicate a read error. V gene TRBV7-7 combines with J gene TRBJ2-3; 10 positions agree with TRBD2. This CDR3 contains 15 residues. The V gene's germline CDR1 is SSHAT and CDR2 FNYEAQ (reference sequence). The chain's CDR3 is CASSLGLAGADTQYF. CDR3 sequence (DNA): TGTGCTAGCAGCTTAGGGCTAGCGGGGGCAGATACGCAGTATTTT.

The chain uses TRBV27 and TRBJ2-7; 7 bases line up with TRBD2. The ends lost 5 bases at V and 2 bases at J; junction bases unmatched: 6. The CDR3 sequence is 14 residues long. In germline, CDR1 is MNHEY, CDR2 SMNVEV (reference sequence). The CDR3 sequence: CASSLAGETYEQYF. CDR3 sequence (DNA): TGTGCCAGCAGTCTCGCGGGGGAAACCTACGAGCAGTACTTC.